A selection of T cell receptor beta chains follows, all from one sample in a study of technical replicates of blood from a few donors. Clones were sequenced by immunoSEQ multiplex PCR, and TCRdb holds only the in-frame ones, with some missing. The sample carries about 83,000 clones, about 91% recorded once. Sequencing was performed on T cells isolated from PBMCs. The receptor set was obtained from a human donor in good health. Both conserved end residues are part of each CDR3.

V,CDR3
TRBV5-1,CASSFYPGQERLFF
TRBV5-6,CASSFTPTDIVEKLFF
TRBV21-1,CASSKWQGLPNLGNQPQHF
TRBV7-9,CASSLESSGLYEQYF
TRBV2,CASSGGENTEAFF
TRBV9,CASSDRLAGGRETQYF
TRBV7-9,CASSPQGFVTKNIQYF
TRBV7-6,CASSFHPGQKPQPNTEAFF
TRBV5-6,CASSSPSEEGKAFF
TRBV5-1,CASSPLGWENNEQFF